This T cell receptor beta chain originates from a study of blood T cells in healthy people across ages. Trimming removed 1 base from V and 0 bases from J, with 12 bases in between. Germline CDR1 reads MGHDK; CDR2 reads SYGVNS. CDR3 size: 16 residues. A second PCR of 7 to 11 cycles used a sample-barcoded 5' primer and a J-beta primer mix. TCRdb re-called the 5' RACE reads with MiXCR, one entry per CDR3 protein. Of 450,000 to 700,000 distinct CDR3 sequences in the sample, approximately 27% were seen once. They isolated at least 6.5 million PBMCs from each sample. Per sample, extraction of total RNA gave at least 5.5 micrograms in every case. Study conclusions and caveats: Fewer expanded clones and more diversity marked long-lived versus aged donors. Researchers deemed the diversity estimates from one million T cells underestimates.

A note on this clonotype: The target antigen is unknown.

The TCR originated in a woman in her seventies in good health. This chain joins TRBV25-1 and TRBJ2-5, with D maybe TRBD2 (7 bases). Sequencing was performed on blood. The CDR3 loop reads CASSEFEGGYQETQYF. As DNA, the CDR3 is TGTGCCAGCAGTGAATTTGAGGGGGGGTACCAAGAGACCCAGTACTTC.